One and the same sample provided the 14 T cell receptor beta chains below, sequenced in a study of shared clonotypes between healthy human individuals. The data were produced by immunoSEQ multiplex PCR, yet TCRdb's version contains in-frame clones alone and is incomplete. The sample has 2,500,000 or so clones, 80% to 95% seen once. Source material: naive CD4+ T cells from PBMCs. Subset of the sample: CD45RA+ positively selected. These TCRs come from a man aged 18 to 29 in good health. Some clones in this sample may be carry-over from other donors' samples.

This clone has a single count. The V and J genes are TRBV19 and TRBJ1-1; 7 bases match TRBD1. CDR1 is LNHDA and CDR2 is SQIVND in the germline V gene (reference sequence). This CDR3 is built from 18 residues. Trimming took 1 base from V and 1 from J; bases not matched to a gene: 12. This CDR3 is CASSIGPTRQGGNTEAFF. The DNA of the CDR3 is TGTGCCAGTAGTATAGGTCCAACGCGACAGGGAGGGAACACTGAAGCTTTCTTT.

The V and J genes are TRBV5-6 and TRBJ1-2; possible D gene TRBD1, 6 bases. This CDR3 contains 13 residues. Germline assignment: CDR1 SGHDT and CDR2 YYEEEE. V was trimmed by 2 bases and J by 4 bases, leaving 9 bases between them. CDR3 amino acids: CASSFIRGYGYTF. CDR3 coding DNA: TGTGCCAGCAGCTTCATCAGGGGCTATGGCTACACCTTC.

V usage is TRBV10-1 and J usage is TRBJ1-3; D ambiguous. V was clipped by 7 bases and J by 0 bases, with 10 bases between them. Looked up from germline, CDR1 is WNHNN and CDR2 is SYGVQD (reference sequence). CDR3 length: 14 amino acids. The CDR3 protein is CASKPLISGNTIYF. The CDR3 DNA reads TGCGCCAGCAAGCCTCTAATCTCTGGAAACACCATATATTTT.

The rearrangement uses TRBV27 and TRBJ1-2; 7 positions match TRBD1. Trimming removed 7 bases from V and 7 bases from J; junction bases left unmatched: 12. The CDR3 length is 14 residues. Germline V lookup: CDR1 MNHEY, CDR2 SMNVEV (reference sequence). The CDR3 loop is CASTDPGQSRGYTF. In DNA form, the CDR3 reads TGTGCCAGCACCGATCCGGGACAGTCCCGTGGCTACACCTTC.

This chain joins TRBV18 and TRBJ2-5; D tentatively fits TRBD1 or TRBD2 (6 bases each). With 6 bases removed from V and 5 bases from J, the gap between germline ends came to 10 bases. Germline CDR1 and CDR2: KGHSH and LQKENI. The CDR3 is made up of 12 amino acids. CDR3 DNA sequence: TGTGCCAGCTCCACAGGGAGGGAGACCCAGTACTTC. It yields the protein CASSTGRETQYF.

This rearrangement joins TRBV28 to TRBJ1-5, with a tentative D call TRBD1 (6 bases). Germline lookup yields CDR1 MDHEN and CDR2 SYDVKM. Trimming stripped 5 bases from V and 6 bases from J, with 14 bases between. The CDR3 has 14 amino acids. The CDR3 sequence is CASSPRGAVQPQHF. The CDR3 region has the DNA TGTGCCAGCAGTCCCCGGGGGGCCGTTCAGCCCCAGCATTTT.

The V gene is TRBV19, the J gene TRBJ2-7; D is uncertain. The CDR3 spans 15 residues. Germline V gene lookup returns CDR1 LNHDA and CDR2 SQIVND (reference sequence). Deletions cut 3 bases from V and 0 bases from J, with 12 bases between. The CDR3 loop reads CASSIRAVSSYEQYF. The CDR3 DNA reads TGTGCCAGTAGTATTCGGGCGGTGAGCTCCTACGAGCAGTACTTC.

The CDR3 reads CASSSGQGRSGNTIYF. The CDR3 DNA follows: TGTGCCAGCAGTTCCGGACAGGGACGCTCTGGAAACACCATATATTTT. The chain joins TRBV2 to TRBJ1-3; 8 bases match TRBD1. The germline CDR1 and CDR2 sequences are SNHLY and FYNNEI. The CDR3 is 16 residues long. V lost 5 bases to trimming and J lost 0 bases; unmatched junction nucleotides: 6.

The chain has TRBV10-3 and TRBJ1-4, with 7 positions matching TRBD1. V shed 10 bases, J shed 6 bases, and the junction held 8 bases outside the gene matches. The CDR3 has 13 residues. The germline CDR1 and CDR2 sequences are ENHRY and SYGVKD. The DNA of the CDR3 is TGTGCCACGGGACAGCTGGGGGATGAAAAACTGTTTTTT. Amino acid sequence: CATGQLGDEKLFF.

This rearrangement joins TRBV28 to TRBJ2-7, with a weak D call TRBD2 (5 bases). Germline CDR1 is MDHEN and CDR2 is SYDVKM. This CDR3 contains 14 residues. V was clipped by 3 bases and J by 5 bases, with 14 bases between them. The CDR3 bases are TGTGCCAGCAGTTTTTCGGGGAAACTGCACGAGCAGTACTTC. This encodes CASSFSGKLHEQYF. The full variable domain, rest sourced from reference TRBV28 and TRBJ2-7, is DVKVTQSSRYLVKRTGEKVFLECVQDMDHENMFWYRQDPGLGLRLIYFSYDVKMKEKGDIPEGYSVSREKKERFSLILESASTNQTSMYLCASSFSGKLHEQYFGPGTRLTVT.

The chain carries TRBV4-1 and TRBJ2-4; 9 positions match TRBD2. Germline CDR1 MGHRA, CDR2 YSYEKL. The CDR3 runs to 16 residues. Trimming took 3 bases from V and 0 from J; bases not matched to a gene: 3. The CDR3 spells CASSQPTSGAKNIQYF. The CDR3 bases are TGCGCCAGCAGCCAGCCGACTAGCGGAGCCAAAAACATTCAGTACTTC.

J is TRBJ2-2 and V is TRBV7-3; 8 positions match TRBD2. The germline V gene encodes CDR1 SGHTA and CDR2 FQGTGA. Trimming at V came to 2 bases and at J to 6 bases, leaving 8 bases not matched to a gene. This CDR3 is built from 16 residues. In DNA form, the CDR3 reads TGTGCCAGCAGCTTATATTCGGGAGGGTCGGCCGGGGAGCTGTTTTTT. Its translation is CASSLYSGGSAGELFF.

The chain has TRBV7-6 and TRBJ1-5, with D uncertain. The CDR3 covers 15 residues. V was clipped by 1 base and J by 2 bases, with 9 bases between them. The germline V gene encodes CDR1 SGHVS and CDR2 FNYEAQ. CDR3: CASSLVAGGNQPQHF. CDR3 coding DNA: TGTGCCAGCAGCTTAGTCGCAGGTGGCAATCAGCCCCAGCATTTT.

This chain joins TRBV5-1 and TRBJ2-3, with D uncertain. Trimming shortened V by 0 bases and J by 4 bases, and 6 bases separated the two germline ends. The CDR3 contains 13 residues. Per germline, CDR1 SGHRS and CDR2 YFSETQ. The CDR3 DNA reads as TGCGCCAGCAGCTTGGACGGCGCAGATACGCAGTATTTT. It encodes CASSLDGADTQYF.